This is a list of T cell receptor beta chains from one sample in a study of tumor-infiltrating lymphocytes in localized non-small cell lung cancer. Data came from immunoSEQ multiplex PCR; TCRdb stores just in-frame clones and leaves some out. Seen here are approximately 9,900 clones, around 70% observed once, and the top ten hold 20% to 25%. The specimen was lung tumor tissue. The receptors come from a human donor with non-small cell lung cancer. Both conserved end residues are part of each CDR3. Each record gives: J gene, D gene, V gene, clone size, CDR3 DNA, CDR3 protein. A D gene is named only where the DNA matches it firmly. Size tells how often a clone was seen (once, few, many) or the class of an expanded clone, and some rows leave it out.

TRBJ2-1,TRBD2,TRBV5-6,few,TGTGCCAGCAGCCTATCTAGCGGGGGGGCCCACAATGAGCAGTTCTTC,CASSLSSGGAHNEQFF
TRBJ2-7,TRBD1,TRBV11-3,once,TGTGCCAGCAGCTTAAGTGGGACAGGGGTCCACGAGCAGTACTTC,CASSLSGTGVHEQYF
TRBJ2-2,TRBD1,TRBV6-1,NA,TGTGCCAGCAGGTGGGACAGGGGGCGATCCGGGGAGCTGTTTTTT,CASRWDRGRSGELFF
TRBJ1-2,NA,TRBV30,few,TGTGCCTGCTCAACGACGGAGAACTATGGCTACACCTTC,CACSTTENYGYTF
TRBJ1-3,NA,TRBV29-1,NA,TGCAGCGTCGTCCTGGACGGGCGCTCTGGAAACACCATATATTTT,CSVVLDGRSGNTIYF
TRBJ1-5,TRBD1,TRBV19,NA,TGTGCCAGTAGCCCTGTCGCAGGGGGCGGCCAGCCCCAGCATTTT,CASSPVAGGGQPQHF
TRBJ1-2,NA,TRBV6-1,NA,TGTGCCAGCAGCGAAGGGAGAGGGGGTGGCTACACCTTC,CASSEGRGGGYTF
TRBJ1-3,TRBD1,TRBV2,NA,TGTGCCAGCAGTGAAGTTCCCCCGGGACAGGGGGCCCTTACTGGAAACACCATATATTTT,CASSEVPPGQGALTGNTIYF
TRBJ2-5,TRBD1,TRBV19,NA,TGTGCCAGTAGTACGACAGGGCTCCAAGAGACCCAGTACTTC,CASSTTGLQETQYF
TRBJ2-6,TRBD1,TRBV19,NA,TGTGCCAGTAGTAGGACAGGGTTCGGGGCCAACGTCCTGACTTTC,CASSRTGFGANVLTF
TRBJ1-2,TRBD1,TRBV29-1,few,TGCAGCGTTGAAGGGTGGACAGGGAGGCATGGCTACACCTTC,CSVEGWTGRHGYTF
TRBJ2-3,NA,TRBV18,NA,TGTGCCAGCTCACCCGGACTCGCTAGCACAGATACGCAGTATTTT,CASSPGLASTDTQYF
TRBJ2-5,TRBD2,TRBV4-1,NA,TGCGCCAGCAGCCACCCCGGACTAGCGGGGGGGCCAGACAAAGAGACCCAGTACTTC,CASSHPGLAGGPDKETQYF
TRBJ2-3,NA,TRBV7-3,medium-sized,TGTGCCAGCAGCTCCTGGGGAAACACAGATACGCAGTATTTT,CASSSWGNTDTQYF
TRBJ2-7,NA,TRBV5-1,NA,TGCGCCAGCAGCTTGGTTGGGGGAAACACCTACGAGCAGTACTTC,CASSLVGGNTYEQYF
TRBJ2-2,NA,TRBV28,NA,TGTGCCAGCAGTTTATGGGCCGGGACCGGGGAGCTGTTTTTT,CASSLWAGTGELFF
TRBJ1-2,NA,TRBV19,NA,TGTGCCAGTAGTATCGGGGATGACTATGGCTACACCTTC,CASSIGDDYGYTF
TRBJ2-3,NA,TRBV29-1,NA,TGCAGCGTAGAACCCAGGGAAGGGGACACAGATACGCAGTATTTT,CSVEPREGDTDTQYF
TRBJ1-2,TRBD1,TRBV29-1,NA,TGCAGCGCCGAAGACAGGGGAAGGGATGGCTACACCTTC,CSAEDRGRDGYTF
TRBJ1-2,NA,TRBV5-1,NA,TGCGCCAGCAGTAGAGTTCTCGAGGATTATGGCTACACCTTC,CASSRVLEDYGYTF
TRBJ2-7,NA,TRBV10-3,NA,TGTGCCATCAGTGCTCCCGGGCCGACCTACGAGCAGTACTTC,CAISAPGPTYEQYF
TRBJ2-3,TRBD2,TRBV11-3,medium-sized,TGTGCCAGCAGCCCCCTAGCGGCAAGCACAGATACGCAGTATTTT,CASSPLAASTDTQYF
TRBJ2-5,NA,TRBV15,NA,TGTGCCACCAGCAGCGATAGCGACAACCAAGAGACCCAGTACTTC,CATSSDSDNQETQYF
TRBJ2-1,TRBD2,TRBV15,NA,TGTGCCACCAGCAGGTTCTTAGCGGGGGATGCGGGGTATGAGCAGTTCTTC,CATSRFLAGDAGYEQFF
TRBJ1-1,TRBD1,TRBV5-1,NA,TGCGCCAGCAGCTTTGGGACAGGCGGCATGAACACTGAAGCTTTCTTT,CASSFGTGGMNTEAFF
TRBJ2-7,NA,TRBV5-1,NA,TGCGCCAGCAGCTTACCTCAGGGGACCCACGAGCAGTACTTC,CASSLPQGTHEQYF